The 27 T cell receptor beta chains reported below all come from one sample, sequenced in a study of identical twins. One entry per CDR3 protein results from TCRdb running MiXCR on the 5' RACE reads. The table has 500,000 to 650,000 distinct CDR3 sequences, roughly 7.1% seen once. The same sample was also used in a study of yellow fever vaccine responses in identical twins.

The source material was PBMCs. These receptor sequences come from a woman aged 18-29 years in good health.

Many counts were recorded for this clonotype. V usage is TRBV11-2 and J usage is TRBJ2-3; 7 nucleotides agree with TRBD2. Germline V gene lookup returns CDR1 SGHAT and CDR2 FQNNGV. The trim removed 4 bases at V and 0 bases at J, leaving 4 bases unmatched. The CDR3 extends over 15 amino acids. CDR3 amino acids: CASSWGGVSTDTQYF. The CDR3 DNA follows: TGTGCCAGCAGCTGGGGGGGGGTTAGCACAGATACGCAGTATTTT.

This clonotype came up many times. The chain uses TRBV5-1 and TRBJ2-5, with 9 nucleotides matching TRBD2. CDR1 is SGHRS, CDR2 YFSETQ, per germline. The V segment lost 2 bases and the J segment 5 bases; nucleotides outside the gene matches: 7. The CDR3 contains 15 residues. The DNA of the CDR3 is TGCGCCAGCAGCTTAGCGGGGGGATCCGGTGAGACCCAGTACTTC. Amino acids: CASSLAGGSGETQYF.

This clonotype has ten or more counts. V is TRBV5-1 and J is TRBJ2-3; a weak D match, TRBD1 (6 bases). Per the germline V gene, CDR1 is SGHRS and CDR2 is YFSETQ. The CDR3 runs 15 residues. V was pared by 4 bases and J by 0 bases, with 12 bases between. CDR3 DNA sequence: TGCGCCAGCAGCCCCCAGGGGAGTAGCACAGATACGCAGTATTTT. It codes for CASSPQGSSTDTQYF.

The V gene is TRBV12-3 or TRBV12-4, the J gene TRBJ2-2, with TRBD2 identical over 11 bases. The CDR3 is 15 amino acids. Germline trimming cut 7 bases from V and 4 bases from J; bases unmatched to any gene: 5. CDR3 sequence (DNA): TGTGCCAGCATTACGGGACTAGCGGCCACCGGGGAGCTGTTTTTT. It encodes CASITGLAATGELFF.

The chain recombines TRBV6-1 with TRBJ2-2, with 7 bases aligning to TRBD1. The ends lost 7 bases at V and 6 bases at J; junction bases unmatched: 8. The CDR3 runs 14 residues. CDR1 is MNHNS and CDR2 is SASEGT in the germline V gene. As DNA, the CDR3 is TGTGCCAGCACCCTGGTACAGGGGTCCGGGGAGCTGTTTTTT. Translated, it gives CASTLVQGSGELFF.

This clonotype was seen many times. The chain combines TRBV5-1 with TRBJ2-7; 9 nucleotides line up with TRBD2. Germline V gene sequence: CDR1 SGHRS, CDR2 YFSETQ. V was pared by 4 bases and J by 2 bases, with 7 bases of the junction left unmatched. The CDR3 has 15 residues. CDR3 DNA: TGCGCCAGCAGCATAACTAGCGGGTCTACCTACGAGCAGTACTTC. Its protein is CASSITSGSTYEQYF.

The rearrangement uses TRBV7-2 and TRBJ2-3; 8 bases match TRBD2. With V trimmed by 2 bases and J by 0 bases, 4 bases remained unmatched. The CDR3 length is 16 residues. Germline V gene data show CDR1 as SGHTA and CDR2 as FQGNSA. The CDR3 is CASSLFRTSSTDTQYF. The CDR3, as DNA: TGTGCCAGCAGCTTATTTCGGACTAGCAGCACAGATACGCAGTATTTT.

This rearrangement joins TRBV7-6 to TRBJ2-1, with D perhaps matching TRBD2 (6 bases). CDR1 SGHVS and CDR2 FNYEAQ come from the germline V gene. The V and J ends lost 5 bases and 6 bases respectively, with 14 bases between them. The CDR3 is 14 amino acids. CDR3 region: CASSRLEIGNEQFF. The CDR3 DNA is TGTGCCAGCAGCAGACTAGAGATAGGCAATGAGCAGTTCTTC. The whole variable domain, remainder taken from reference TRBV7-6 and TRBJ2-1, is GAGVSQSPRYKVTKRGQDVALRCDPISGHVSLYWYRQALGQGPEFLTYFNYEAQQDKSGLPNDRFSAERPEGSISTLTIQRTEQRDSAMYRCASSRLEIGNEQFFGPGTRLTVL.

This clonotype was found many times. V usage is TRBV20-1 and J usage is TRBJ2-1; D is possibly TRBD1 (6 bases). This CDR3 region has 14 residues. Trimming stripped 1 base from V and 3 bases from J, with 10 bases between. Germline CDR1 DFQATT, CDR2 SNEGSKA (reference sequence). CDR3 DNA sequence: TGCAGTGCTAGAGCCTCGACAGGCTACAATGAGCAGTTCTTC. Residues: CSARASTGYNEQFF.

The chain employs TRBV5-1 and TRBJ2-5; TRBD1 matches at 7 bases. This CDR3 is built from 16 residues. Germline V lookup: CDR1 SGHRS, CDR2 YFSETQ. V lost 0 bases and J lost 0; bases outside the gene matches: 5. CDR3 region: CASSLGQGTYQETQYF. Here the CDR3 DNA reads TGCGCCAGCAGCTTGGGACAGGGAACGTACCAAGAGACCCAGTACTTC.

CDR3 in DNA: TGCAGCGTTGAAAAGCACCCTAGCGGACAAGAGACCCAGTACTTC. Its protein is CSVEKHPSGQETQYF. The chain recombines TRBV29-1 with TRBJ2-5, with 7 positions matching TRBD2. The CDR3 spans 15 residues. CDR1 is SQVTM and CDR2 is ANQGSEA in the germline V gene. Trimming took 2 bases from V and 2 from J; bases not matched to a gene: 8.

This chain uses TRBV20-1 with TRBJ2-1; 10 bases are shared with TRBD1. There are 15 residues in the CDR3. CDR1 is DFQATT, CDR2 SNEGSKA, per germline (reference sequence). V lost 5 bases to trimming and J lost 6 bases; unmatched junction nucleotides: 10. This CDR3 reads CSAERDRGPGNEQFF. Written as DNA, the CDR3 is TGCAGTGCTGAAAGGGACAGGGGACCTGGCAATGAGCAGTTCTTC.

Notes on this clonotype: With a much larger clone just one base away, this may be a read error. The V call is TRBV7-9, the J call TRBJ1-1; 11 nucleotides line up with TRBD1. Germline CDR1 and CDR2: SEHNR and FQNEAQ (reference sequence). The CDR3 is 14 residues long. The CDR3 DNA sequence: TGTACCAGCAGCGGACAGGGGGCTACCACTGAAGCTTTCTTT. Its protein is CTSSGQGATTEAFF.

The genes are TRBV5-1 and TRBJ1-2, with 7 nucleotides matching TRBD1. The J segment lost 3 bases and the V segment lost 4 bases, leaving 18 bases of the junction unmatched. CDR1 is SGHRS, CDR2 YFSETQ, per germline. This CDR3 contains 18 residues. CDR3 bases: TGCGCCAGCAGCATAAAGGGCCCCCGAACAGGGGAGGACTATGGCTACACCTTC. Its protein is CASSIKGPRTGEDYGYTF. The whole variable domain, remainder taken from reference TRBV5-1 and TRBJ1-2, is KAGVTQTPRYLIKTRGQQVTLSCSPISGHRSVSWYQQTPGQGLQFLFEYFSETQRNKGNFPGRFSGRQFSNSRSEMNVSTLELGDSALYLCASSIKGPRTGEDYGYTFGSGTRLTVV.

This clonotype was recorded many times. This chain joins TRBV3-1 and TRBJ1-1, with D maybe TRBD1 (5 bases). Germline CDR1 reads LGHDT; CDR2 reads YNNKEL (reference sequence). The CDR3 has 16 amino acids. V was cut by 1 base and J by 5 bases, with 17 bases left in between. CDR3 in amino acids: CASSQGPMGGRTEAFF. The CDR3 DNA reads as TGTGCCAGCAGCCAAGGACCCATGGGGGGGAGGACTGAAGCTTTCTTT.

CDR3 coding DNA: TGTGCCAGCAGTTTCCTTGGGGGGGGGCAAGAGACCCAGTACTTC. This gives the protein CASSFLGGGQETQYF. The rearrangement uses TRBV12-3 or TRBV12-4 and TRBJ2-5; 7 bases map to TRBD2. The CDR3 loop spans 15 amino acids. The V segment lost 3 bases and the J segment 2 bases; nucleotides outside the gene matches: 6.

This clonotype was counted a single time. This may stem from a read error, because a much larger clone lies one nucleotide away. V gene TRBV20-1 combines with J gene TRBJ1-4, with a tentative D call TRBD1 (5 bases). The germline V and J ends were trimmed by 3 bases and 12 bases, with 17 bases remaining between them. The CDR3 runs to 13 residues. Germline CDR1 reads DFQATT; CDR2 reads SNEGSKA (reference sequence). The CDR3 nucleotides are TGCAGTGCTAGGGGGCCGAGAAGAGAAGAACTGTTTTTT. Its translation: CSARGPRREELFF.

In its sample, this clonotype was seen a few times. This chain uses TRBV6-1 with TRBJ1-1, with D possibly being TRBD1 (5 bases). The germline CDR1 and CDR2 sequences are MNHNS and SASEGT. The V end was cut by 6 bases, the J end by 3 bases, with 11 bases between. The CDR3 loop spans 13 amino acids. Here the CDR3 DNA reads TGTGCCAGCAGCCCGGGGGATTACACTGAAGCTTTCTTT. Its translation: CASSPGDYTEAFF.

The rearrangement uses TRBV2 and TRBJ2-5; D ambiguous. Trimming took 6 bases from V and 3 from J, leaving 14 bases between them. Germline V CDR1 and CDR2: SNHLY, FYNNEI. The CDR3 is 14 amino acids. The CDR3 DNA reads TGTGCCAGCAGGAAGACGGAGAAGAAAGAGACCCAGTACTTC. Amino acids: CASRKTEKKETQYF.

The table lists this clonotype with a few counts. The rearrangement links TRBV20-1 to TRBJ2-1; 7 positions match TRBD2. V gave up 2 bases and J gave up 1 base; unmatched junction bases: 17. Germline V gives CDR1 DFQATT, CDR2 SNEGSKA (reference sequence). The CDR3 is made up of 19 amino acids. The CDR3 nucleotides are TGCAGTGCTAGATCAACGGGGCGGGGGAATATTGCGTCCTACAATGAGCAGTTCTTC. It translates to CSARSTGRGNIASYNEQFF.

A word on this clonotype: At one end, the junction sequence differs from germline, possibly due to a read error. DNA for the CDR3: TGTGCCAGCAGCTTGAGCTCTCAGGGGGCGTACATTGAGCAGTTCTTC. Translating it yields CASSLSSQGAYIEQFF. The chain recombines TRBV7-2 with TRBJ2-1; 8 nucleotides match TRBD1. Germline CDR1 reads SGHTA; CDR2 reads FQGNSA. The CDR3 length is 16 residues.

This clonotype was counted only a few times. The chain combines TRBV9 with TRBJ2-1, with TRBD2 identical over 7 bases. The V and J ends lost 0 bases and 8 bases, in that order; junction bases with no gene match: 5. Germline CDR1 reads SGDLS; CDR2 reads YYNGEE. This CDR3 spans 14 amino acids. CDR3 sequence: CASSVGLAVDEQFF. CDR3 in DNA: TGTGCCAGCAGCGTAGGGCTAGCGGTGGATGAGCAGTTCTTC. The full variable domain, completed using reference TRBV9 and TRBJ2-1, is DSGVTQTPKHLITATGQRVTLRCSPRSGDLSVYWYQQSLDQGLQFLIQYYNGEERAKGNILERFSAQQFPDLHSELNLSSLELGDSALYFCASSVGLAVDEQFFGPGTRLTVL.

This clonotype was detected a few times. The J gene is TRBJ2-7, the V gene TRBV11-2, with a possible D match to TRBD2 (6 bases). CDR3 length: 17 residues. With 0 bases removed from V and 4 bases from J, the gap between germline ends came to 19 bases. In germline, CDR1 is SGHAT, CDR2 FQNNGV. The CDR3 DNA follows: TGTGCCAGCAGCTTAGATCGTTCTGAACAAGGGAGGTACGAGCAGTACTTC. Translation: CASSLDRSEQGRYEQYF.

This clonotype was recorded a few times. This rearrangement joins TRBV5-1 to TRBJ2-1, with D perhaps TRBD1 (6 bases). The V end was cut by 4 bases, the J end by 8 bases, with 16 bases between. The CDR3 is 14 residues long. Per the germline V gene, CDR1 is SGHRS and CDR2 is YFSETQ. The CDR3 is CASSPNRVGDEQFF. CDR3 sequence (DNA): TGCGCCAGCAGCCCAAACAGGGTAGGCGATGAGCAGTTCTTC.

The J gene is TRBJ2-2, the V gene TRBV6-2 or TRBV6-3, with no clear D. Germline CDR1 MNHEY, CDR2 SVGEGT. The CDR3 sequence is 12 residues long. V was cut by 10 bases and J by 2 bases, with 8 bases left in between. CDR3 coding DNA: TGTGCCACAAGGCAAAACACCGGGGAGCTGTTTTTT. Its translation is CATRQNTGELFF.

The V gene is TRBV24-1, the J gene TRBJ2-5; TRBD1 matches 10 bases. V was clipped by 3 bases and J by 5 bases; unmatched bases: 8. Germline CDR1 and CDR2: KGHDR and SFDVKD. The CDR3 contains 16 residues. The CDR3 DNA follows: TGTGCCACCAGTGATCCCGCGACAGGGGGCGACGAGACCCAGTACTTC. Translated, it gives CATSDPATGGDETQYF.

This clonotype was counted between two and nine times. This rearrangement joins TRBV5-4 to TRBJ2-5, with D hard to call. The ends were cut back, 3 bases at V and 2 bases at J, with 8 bases in the middle. Germline loops: CDR1 SGHNT, CDR2 YYREEE (reference sequence). The CDR3 sequence is 13 residues long. The chain's CDR3 is CASSSYIQETQYF. The CDR3, as DNA: TGTGCCAGCAGCTCCTACATACAAGAGACCCAGTACTTC.